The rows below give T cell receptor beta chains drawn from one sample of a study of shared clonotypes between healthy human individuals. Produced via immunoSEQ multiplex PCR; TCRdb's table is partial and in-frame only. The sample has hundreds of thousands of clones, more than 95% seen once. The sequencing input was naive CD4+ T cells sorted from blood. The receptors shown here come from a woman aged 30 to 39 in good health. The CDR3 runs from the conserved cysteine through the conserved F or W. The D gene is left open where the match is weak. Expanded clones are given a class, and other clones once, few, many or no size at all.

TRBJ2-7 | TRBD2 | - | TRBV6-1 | TGTGCCAGCAGTGAAGGCGGGAGTATAAACGAGCAGTACTTC | CASSEGGSINEQYF
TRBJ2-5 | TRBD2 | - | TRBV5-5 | TGTGCCAGCAGCTTGCGACTAGCTGCGGAGACCCAGTACTTC | CASSLRLAAETQYF
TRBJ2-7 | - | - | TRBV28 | TGTGCCAGCAGTTTAACGGCTCTAAACTACGAGCAGCACTTC | CASSLTALNYEQHF
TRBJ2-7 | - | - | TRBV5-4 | TGTGCCAGCAGCTTTGTGGGCGGGAACGAGCAGTACTTC | CASSFVGGNEQYF
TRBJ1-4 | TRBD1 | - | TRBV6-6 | TGTGCCAGCAGTCAGCAGGGGGCAAATAATGAAAAACTGTTTTTT | CASSQQGANNEKLFF
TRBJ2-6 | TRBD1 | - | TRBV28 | TGTGCCAGCAGTGCGGGACAGGGACTCTCTGGGGCCAACGTCCTGACTTTC | CASSAGQGLSGANVLTF
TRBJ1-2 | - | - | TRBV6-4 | TGTGCCAGCAGTGACCCCGGACGGAGGTTTTGGTTC | CASSDPGRRFWF
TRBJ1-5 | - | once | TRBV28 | TGTGCCAGCAGTTTCCCAGGCCCCGGGAATCAGCCCCAGCATTTT | CASSFPGPGNQPQHF
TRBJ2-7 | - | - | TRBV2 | TGTGCCAGCAGGTACGGACAGATGTACGAGCAGTACTTC | CASRYGQMYEQYF
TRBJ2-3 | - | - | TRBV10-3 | TGTGCCATCAGTGACCCTGTAGGTAGCACAGATACGCAGTATTTT | CAISDPVGSTDTQYF
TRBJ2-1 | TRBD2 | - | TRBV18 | TGTGCCAGCTCACCCCTAGCGGGGTCGTTGTCCTACAATGAGCAGTTCTTC | CASSPLAGSLSYNEQFF
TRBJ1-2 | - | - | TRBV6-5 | TGTGCCAGCAGTTACTCTGGCCAGGCGGGGGGGTATGGCTACACCTTC | CASSYSGQAGGYGYTF
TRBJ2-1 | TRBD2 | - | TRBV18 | TGTGCCAGCTCACAAGACCCCAGCGGGATCAATGAGCAGTTCTTC | CASSQDPSGINEQFF
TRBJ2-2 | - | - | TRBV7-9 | TGTGCCAGCAGCTTAGATTCCTCCGGAGTTTACGGGGAGCTGTTTTTT | CASSLDSSGVYGELFF
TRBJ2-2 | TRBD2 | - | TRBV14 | TGTGCCAGCAGCCAAGTTTTAGGACTAGCGGGAGGAGCGAACACCGGGGAGCTGTTTTTT | CASSQVLGLAGGANTGELFF
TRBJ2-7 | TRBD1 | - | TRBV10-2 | TGCGCCAGTACGGGACAGGGGGCTCACGAGCAGTACTTC | CASTGQGAHEQYF
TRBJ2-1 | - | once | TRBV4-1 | TGCGCCAGCAGCCAAATAGGTAGCTCCTACAATGAGCAGTTCTTC | CASSQIGSSYNEQFF
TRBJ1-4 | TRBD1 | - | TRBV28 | TGCGCAACAGGGGCCCCGGGGGAGAATGAAAAACTGTTTTTT | CATGAPGENEKLFF
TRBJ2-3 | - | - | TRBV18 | TGTGCCAGCTCACCATTGTCCGGGAGAGGGAGCACAGATACGCAGTATTTT | CASSPLSGRGSTDTQYF
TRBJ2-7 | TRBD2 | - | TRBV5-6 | TGTGCCAGCAGCCAACGAGCGGGAGGGCCGGGCTACGAGCAGTACTTC | CASSQRAGGPGYEQYF
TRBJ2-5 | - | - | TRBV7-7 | TGTGCCAGCAGCTTGAGGGGGGAAGAGACCCAGTACTTC | CASSLRGEETQYF
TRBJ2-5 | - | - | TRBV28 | TGTGCCAGCAGTTTGGCGCAATTCCTCGGACAGACCCAGTACTTC | CASSLAQFLGQTQYF
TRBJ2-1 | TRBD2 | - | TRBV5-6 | TGTGCCAGCAGCTTGGGGACTAGCAATGAGCAGTTCTTC | CASSLGTSNEQFF
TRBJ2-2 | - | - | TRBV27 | TGTGCCAGCAGTTTCCAGCGGCCCGGGGGCACCGGGGAGCTGTTTTTT | CASSFQRPGGTGELFF
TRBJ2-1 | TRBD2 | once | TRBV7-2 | TGTGCCAGCAAACGAGGACTAGCGGGAAATGAGCAGTTCTTC | CASKRGLAGNEQFF
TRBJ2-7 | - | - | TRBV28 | TGTGCCAGCAACGAGGATGTAGTCCCTTACGAGCAGTACTTC | CASNEDVVPYEQYF
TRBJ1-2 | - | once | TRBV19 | TGTGCCAGTAGTACCCTGGACAGCGGAAGCTACACCTTC | CASSTLDSGSYTF
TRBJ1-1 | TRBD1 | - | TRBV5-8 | TGTGCCAGCAGCCGCGGACAGGGTGACACTGAAGCTTTCTTT | CASSRGQGDTEAFF
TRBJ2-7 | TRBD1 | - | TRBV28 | TGTGCCAGCCGCCTTTCCGGGACAGGGGTCATATACGAGCAGTACTTC | CASRLSGTGVIYEQYF
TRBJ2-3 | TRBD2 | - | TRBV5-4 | TGTGCCAGCAGCTTGCAACTAGCGGGGACAGATACGCAGTATTTT | CASSLQLAGTDTQYF
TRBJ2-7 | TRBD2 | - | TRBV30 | TGTGCCTGGAGTGTAGCGGGAGGGTATTACGAGCAGTACTTC | CAWSVAGGYYEQYF
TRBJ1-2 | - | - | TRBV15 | TGTGCCACCAGCAGAGCGTTGTTCCTAAACTATGGCTACACCTTC | CATSRALFLNYGYTF
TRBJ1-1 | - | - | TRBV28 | TGTGCCAGCGAAACCGACACTGAAGCTTTCTTT | CASETDTEAFF
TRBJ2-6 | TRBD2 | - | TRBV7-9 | TGTGCCAGCAGCCCCTCACTAGCGGGTAACTCTGGGGCCAACGTCCTGACTTTC | CASSPSLAGNSGANVLTF
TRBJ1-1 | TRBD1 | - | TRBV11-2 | TGTGCCAGCAGTCACAAAGGGACAGCTGCTGAAGCTTTCTTT | CASSHKGTAAEAFF
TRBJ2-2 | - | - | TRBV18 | TGTGCCAGCTCACTAGGGAGTGCCGGGGAGCTGTTTTTT | CASSLGSAGELFF
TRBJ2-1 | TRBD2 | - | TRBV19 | TGTGCCAGTAGTATAGTTGGCGGGAGCCTGAACAATGAGCAGTTCTTC | CASSIVGGSLNNEQFF
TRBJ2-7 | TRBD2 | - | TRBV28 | TGTGCCAGCAGTATCTGGACTAGCGGGAGTCTCTACGAGCAGTACTTC | CASSIWTSGSLYEQYF
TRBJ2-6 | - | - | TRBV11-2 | TGTGCCAGCAGCCGGCACGGGGGAGCTGGGGCCAACGTCCTGACTTTC | CASSRHGGAGANVLTF
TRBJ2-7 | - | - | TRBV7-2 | TGTGCCAGCAGCTCACGACCCCCGGGACCGGGAAACGAGCAGTACTTC | CASSSRPPGPGNEQYF
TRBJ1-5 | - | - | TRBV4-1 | TGCGCCAGCAGCCAAGACGGGAATCAGCCCCAGCATTTT | CASSQDGNQPQHF
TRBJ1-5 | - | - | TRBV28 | TGTGCCAGCAGTCTCCCCGAGACAGGCGATCAGCCCCAGCATTTT | CASSLPETGDQPQHF
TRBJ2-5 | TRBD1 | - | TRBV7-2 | TGTGCCAGCAGCTTAGCTCAGGGGGCAAGGGAGACCCAGTACTTC | CASSLAQGARETQYF
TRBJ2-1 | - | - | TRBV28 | TGTGCCAGCAGTTATTTTGGGGTGCAGTTCTTC | CASSYFGVQFF
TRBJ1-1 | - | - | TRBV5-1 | TGCGCCAGCAGCCCGTCGGCAGTAGCTGAAGCTTTCTTT | CASSPSAVAEAFF
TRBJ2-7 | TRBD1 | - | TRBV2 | TGTGCCAGCAGGGAAGGGACAGGGAGCTCCTACGAGCAGTACTTC | CASREGTGSSYEQYF
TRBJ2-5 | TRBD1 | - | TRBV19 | TGTGCCAGTAGTAGGGGGACAGGGTTCGGCCAAGAGACCCAGTACTTC | CASSRGTGFGQETQYF
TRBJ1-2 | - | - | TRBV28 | TGTGCCAGCAGTTTAACGGGGGCCTATGGCTACACCTTC | CASSLTGAYGYTF
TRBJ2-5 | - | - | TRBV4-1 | TGCGCCAGCAGCCAAACCACTCAGGGCGACTCCTACCATAGGACCCAGTACTTC | CASSQTTQGDSYHRTQYF
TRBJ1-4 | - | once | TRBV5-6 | TGTGCCAGCAGCCGGGGGTCCGCAACTAATGAAAAACTGTTTTTT | CASSRGSATNEKLFF
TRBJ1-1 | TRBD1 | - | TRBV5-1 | TGCGCCAGCAGCCCCAGACAGGGGGTGAACACTGAAGCTTTCTTT | CASSPRQGVNTEAFF